One sample yielded the 8 T cell receptor beta chains listed below, sequenced in a study of shared clonotypes between healthy human individuals. Generated by immunoSEQ multiplex PCR, the TCRdb table keeps only in-frame clones and is missing some. The repertoire holds 950,000 to 1,300,000 clones, with 65% to 75% as singletons. The sequencing sample was made of memory CD4+ T cells sorted from blood. Subset here: CD45RA-negative fraction. These receptor sequences come from a man between 18 and 29 years old in good health.

J is TRBJ1-5 and V is TRBV19; D perhaps matches TRBD1 (5 bases). Germline V gene data show CDR1 as LNHDA and CDR2 as SQIVND (reference sequence). V gave up 10 bases and J gave up 5 bases, with 18 bases separating them. The CDR3 has 14 amino acids. The CDR3 here is CATRGPSAYQPQHF. CDR3 DNA sequence: TGTGCCACTAGGGGCCCTTCAGCGTATCAGCCCCAGCATTTT.

J is TRBJ2-3 and V is TRBV2, with D maybe TRBD2 (5 bases). V was clipped by 6 bases and J by 6 bases, with 16 bases between them. Germline V gene data show CDR1 as SNHLY and CDR2 as FYNNEI. This CDR3 has 14 residues. This CDR3 reads CASRPGLTGDTQYF. CDR3 coding DNA: TGTGCCAGCAGGCCCGGGCTCACGGGGGATACGCAGTATTTT.

This chain links TRBV7-9 with TRBJ1-1; 9 nucleotides agree with TRBD1. Germline CDR1 reads SEHNR; CDR2 reads FQNEAQ (reference sequence). The junction had 7 bases not matched to a gene; V was cut back by 1 base and J by 1 base. CDR3 length equals 17 residues. The CDR3 coding sequence is TGTGCCAGCAGCTTAGGGTGGACAGGGGAAGGGAACACTGAAGCTTTCTTT. Translation: CASSLGWTGEGNTEAFF.

J is TRBJ1-2 and V is TRBV7-9; 12 positions agree with TRBD1. The CDR3 contains 14 residues. The V and J ends lost 5 bases and 7 bases, in that order; junction bases with no gene match: 5. CDR1 and CDR2 from the germline V gene are SEHNR and FQNEAQ (reference sequence). CDR3 region: CASSQGQGASGYTF. CDR3 sequence (DNA): TGTGCCAGCAGCCAGGGACAGGGGGCCTCTGGCTACACCTTC.

This clone turned up a few times. This chain links TRBV7-9 with TRBJ1-2, with a possible D match to TRBD1 (5 bases). V lost 5 bases and J lost 7, with 14 bases in between. Germline CDR1 reads SEHNR; CDR2 reads FQNEAQ (reference sequence). There are 13 residues in the CDR3. In DNA form, the CDR3 reads TGTGCCAGCAGCCCCGTCGGAGACAGTGGCTACACCTTC. It yields the protein CASSPVGDSGYTF.

A word on this clone: A far larger clone is one nucleotide away, so this likely arose from a read error. V is TRBV7-2 and J is TRBJ1-5; D is perhaps TRBD1 (5 bases). This CDR3 is 14 amino acids long. The germline gives CDR1 SGHTA, CDR2 FQGNSA. V shed 5 bases and J shed 3 bases, with 11 bases lying between them. CDR3 amino acids: CASSPGTVNQPQHF. CDR3 DNA: TGTGCCAGCAGCCCCGGGACGGTCAATCAGCCCCAGCATTTT.

This clone was detected once. V gene TRBV18 combines with J gene TRBJ2-5; TRBD1 matches 7 bases. The ends lost 6 bases at V and 2 bases at J; junction bases unmatched: 6. CDR1 and CDR2 (germline): KGHSH, LQKENI. This CDR3 has 14 residues. CDR3: CASSLQGEQETQYF. For the CDR3, the DNA is TGTGCCAGCTCGCTTCAGGGGGAACAAGAGACCCAGTACTTC.

This clone was seen only once. Other nucleotide sequences from this sample produce the same CDR3. The J gene is TRBJ2-3, the V gene TRBV11-2; D unclear. CDR1 and CDR2 (germline): SGHAT, FQNNGV. The CDR3 is made up of 13 amino acids. Trimming took off 1 base at V and 1 base at J, with 3 bases between the two ends. As DNA, the CDR3 is TGTGCCAGCAGCTTAGCCGGCACAGATACGCAGTATTTT. This encodes CASSLAGTDTQYF.